The present T cell receptor (beta chain) was sequenced within a study of OX40 agonist ivuxolimab in advanced cancers. For context, the study as a whole: Ivuxolimab, which targeted the costimulatory receptor OX40 (CD134), was an agonistic, fully human IgG2 monoclonal antibody. Intravenous ivuxolimab was administered to patients every 2 weeks at six dose levels: 0.01, 0.1, 0.3, 1.5, 3 and 10 mg/kg. Of the roughly 54 dose-escalation patients, hepatocellular carcinoma was present in around 20, melanoma in some 15, renal cell carcinoma in 9 and head and neck cancer in 9. A male proportion of nearly 85% and a mean age of about 60 years, ranging from roughly 23 to 85, were recorded for the dose-escalation cohort. Patients were allowed to have had prior anti-PD-1, anti-PD-L1 or anti-CTLA-4 therapy, and roughly two fifths of the dose-escalation patients had been treated with checkpoint inhibitors. Three dose-escalation patients achieved partial responses, one with hepatocellular carcinoma and two with cutaneous melanoma. The purpose of peripheral TCRbeta sequencing was to test whether ivuxolimab changed TCR sequence diversity and led to clonal T-cell expansion. The paper reports the monotherapy dose-escalation portion (N of about 50 patients) of the phase I ivuxolimab trial.

What the work shows at the level of the full study, not this receptor alone: Partial responders in the 0.1-3.0 mg/kg groups had among the lowest normalized peripheral clonal expansion, especially among CD8+ T cells. At doses of 0.1 to 3.0 mg/kg, clonal expansion of both CD4+ and CD8+ blood T cells was observed from baseline to week 6. Low levels of normalized T-cell clonal expansion were also seen in some patients who did not respond. Antigen specificity was not determined for the clonally expanded peripheral T cells. On average, CD8+ T cells showed more expanded clones than CD4+ T cells after ivuxolimab.

The trial excluded patients who had a history of autoimmune disease or who were on systemic immunosuppression. Peripheral blood for TCR sequencing was drawn from every dose cohort at baseline, at cycle 4 day 1 and at cycle 7 day 1. The samples were drawn from a first-in-human, open-label, multicenter phase I dose-escalation trial of ivuxolimab. Adults with locally advanced or metastatic melanoma, renal cell carcinoma, hepatocellular carcinoma or head and neck squamous cell carcinoma were enrolled in the trial. Before TCR sequencing, CD4+ T cells and CD8+ T cells from peripheral blood were sorted into separate populations. The germline V gene sets CDR1 to SGHNT and CDR2 to YENEEA. Taken from cysteine to phenylalanine, the CDR3 has 16 residues. The read is trimmed to its CDR3 DNA, 48 bases read in frame from base 1. Trimming takes 5 bases off V and 8 bases off J; junction bases not matched to a gene: 11.

As for this clone: Its antigen is still unknown. Base qualities are not recorded, but no much larger clone differs from it by a single base.

For sequencing of the TCRbeta CDR3 region, genomic DNA was extracted from the sorted cells. TCRbeta CDR3 regions were sequenced using the immunoSEQ Assay. TCRdb retrieved this table from immuneACCESS and kept in-frame rearrangements only. Not all clones are present; in checked studies, unresolved V genes account for under half, and no reason is known for the remainder. The sample table records over 60,000 clones; roughly 85% of these occur just once. The ten largest make up 6% to 8% of the sample. The sample here was CD4+ or CD8+ T cells sorted from blood, taken in a trial of the OX40 agonist ivuxolimab. The chain was built from TRBV11-3 and TRBJ2-2; TRBD2 fits 10 bases in the junction. The sequence was obtained from an adult with an advanced solid tumor such as melanoma, head and neck, liver or kidney cancer. The CDR3 protein sequence reads: CASSPSGRAPSGELFF. The sequenced DNA: TGTGCCAGCAGCCCCAGCGGGAGGGCCCCGTCGGGGGAGCTGTTTTTT.